Below, 31 T cell receptor beta chains from the same sample are listed, as sequenced in a study of T cell repertoires in cytomegalovirus infection. TCRdb used MiXCR to reprocess the reads, holding one entry per CDR3 protein. Of 150,000 to 200,000 distinct CDR3 sequences in the sample, approximately 19% were seen once. The material sequenced was PBMCs. The receptors shown here come from a human donor in good health (CMV status not recorded). Some clones in this sample may be carry-over from other donors' samples.

The CDR3 bases are TGCGCCAGCAGCCCTCTACAAAGAGTCACCGGGGAGCTGTTTTTT. Its protein product is CASSPLQRVTGELFF. The rearrangement uses TRBV5-1 and TRBJ2-2; D is unresolved. Germline values: CDR1 SGHRS, CDR2 YFSETQ. This CDR3 is built from 15 residues. Trimming stripped 4 bases from V and 4 bases from J, with 14 bases between.

This clonotype has only a few counts. The CDR3 region is CASSQTLEQYF. In DNA form, the CDR3 reads TGTGCCAGCAGCCAAACCCTCGAGCAGTACTTC. The V gene is TRBV7-8, the J gene TRBJ2-7; unclear D gene. The V and J ends lost 5 bases and 6 bases respectively, with 8 bases between them. Germline V gene lookup returns CDR1 SGHVS and CDR2 FQNEAQ. The CDR3 consists of 11 residues.

This clonotype was seen ten or more times. The chain carries TRBV29-1 and TRBJ2-1; D is unresolved. From germline, CDR1 is SQVTM and CDR2 ANQGSEA. V lost 1 base and J 2 bases, leaving 9 bases between the germline ends. The CDR3 contains 14 residues. The CDR3 protein is CSVEVRKPYNEQFF. The CDR3 coding sequence is TGCAGCGTTGAAGTTCGGAAGCCCTACAATGAGCAGTTCTTC.

This CDR3 is CASSPQGPSGRIYEQYF. The CDR3 DNA reads as TGTGCCAGCAGTCCCCAGGGGCCTAGCGGGAGGATCTACGAGCAGTACTTC. The chain uses TRBV6-2 or TRBV6-3 and TRBJ2-7; 11 bases line up with TRBD2. Germline V CDR1 and CDR2: MNHEY, SVGEGT. The ends lost 5 bases at V and 3 bases at J; junction bases unmatched: 12. The CDR3 sequence is 17 residues long.

This clonotype was detected ten times or more. This chain links TRBV6-2 or TRBV6-3 with TRBJ1-5, with 10 bases fitting TRBD1. V dropped 8 bases and J dropped 1; count of bases not matched to a gene: 11. The CDR3 totals 17 residues. In germline, CDR1 is MNHEY, CDR2 SVGEGT. The CDR3 nucleotides are TGTGCCAGCGGTTCCGGGACAGGGGAGTACAGCAATCAGCCCCAGCATTTT. Encoded protein: CASGSGTGEYSNQPQHF.

V gene TRBV4-1 combines with J gene TRBJ2-7; 7 nucleotides agree with TRBD1. Germline-derived CDR1 and CDR2 are MGHRA and YSYEKL. The junction had 6 bases not matched to a gene; V was cut back by 2 bases and J by 2 bases. The CDR3 extends over 15 amino acids. CDR3 DNA sequence: TGCGCCAGCAGCCAAATACAGGGGTCCGCCTACGAGCAGTACTTC. Translated: CASSQIQGSAYEQYF.

This clonotype was recorded many times. CDR3 nucleotide sequence: TGTGCCAGCAGCGCCTTAGCCGGGAGTACGGTCGGGCAGTACTTC. Translating gives CASSALAGSTVGQYF. The rearrangement links TRBV7-2 to TRBJ2-7; D perhaps matches TRBD2 (6 bases). Germline CDR1 is SGHTA and CDR2 is FQGNSA. With 5 bases removed from V and 9 bases from J, the gap between germline ends came to 23 bases. This CDR3 has 15 amino acids.

This clonotype has ten or more counts. The chain links TRBV7-2 to TRBJ2-1, with D maybe TRBD1 (6 bases). This CDR3 spans 13 amino acids. Germline V gene lookup returns CDR1 SGHTA and CDR2 FQGNSA. Deletions cut 6 bases from V and 8 bases from J, with 14 bases between. The CDR3 sequence: CASSPNPGDEQFF. The CDR3 DNA follows: TGTGCCAGCAGTCCGAATCCAGGGGATGAGCAGTTCTTC.

Only a few counts were recorded for this clonotype. The genes are TRBV7-2 and TRBJ1-5, with D perhaps matching TRBD1 (6 bases). Trimming left V 1 base short and J 8 bases short, with 15 bases between. The CDR3 is 15 amino acids. Germline V gene lookup returns CDR1 SGHTA and CDR2 FQGNSA. The CDR3 spells CASSLVSGDREPQHF. The DNA of the CDR3 is TGTGCCAGCAGCTTAGTTTCAGGGGACCGGGAGCCCCAGCATTTT. The variable domain in full, with the rest retrieved from reference TRBV7-2 and TRBJ1-5, is GAGVSQSPSNKVTEKGKDVELRCDPISGHTALYWYRQSLGQGLEFLIYFQGNSAPDKSGLPSDRFSAERTGGSVSTLTIQRTQQEDSAVYLCASSLVSGDREPQHFGDGTRLSIL.

The chain couples TRBV28 to TRBJ1-3; a possible D gene is TRBD1 (6 bases). The CDR3 length is 14 residues. V was shortened by 8 bases and J by 2 bases, with 13 bases between the two germline ends. Germline CDR1 and CDR2: MDHEN and SYDVKM. This CDR3 is CASGLQGTGNTIYF. The CDR3 DNA is TGTGCCAGCGGATTACAGGGAACTGGAAACACCATATATTTT.

The CDR3 loop reads CASRSSGATNYGYTF. The CDR3 DNA reads as TGTGCCAGCAGGAGTTCAGGGGCCACTAACTATGGCTACACCTTC. The rearrangement joins TRBV7-9 to TRBJ1-2; D is perhaps TRBD1 (6 bases). The CDR3 runs 15 residues. Trimming cost V 6 bases and J 0 bases, with 14 bases left between them. Germline CDR1 and CDR2: SEHNR and FQNEAQ (reference sequence).

V gene TRBV7-9 combines with J gene TRBJ2-3; no firm D call. Germline CDR1 reads SEHNR; CDR2 reads FQNEAQ (reference sequence). CDR3 size: 12 residues. Trimming left V 4 bases short and J 4 bases short, with 6 bases between. The CDR3 DNA follows: TGTGCCAGCAGCTCAGCCGCAGATACGCAGTATTTT. Protein sequence: CASSSAADTQYF.

This clonotype was detected a few times. V and J are TRBV7-2 and TRBJ1-2; TRBD1 aligns across 8 bases. Germline V CDR1 and CDR2: SGHTA, FQGNSA. The CDR3 runs to 15 residues. The trim removed 6 bases at V and 7 bases at J, leaving 13 bases unmatched. As DNA, the CDR3 is TGTGCCAGCAGTAGGGGGACAGGAAGTGGTCGTGGCTACACCTTC. This codes for CASSRGTGSGRGYTF.

This clonotype was picked up a small number of times. This chain connects TRBV23-1 to TRBJ1-5, with D perhaps matching TRBD1 (6 bases). TRBV23-1 is reported as an ORF; its role is uncertain. The CDR3 is made up of 15 amino acids. With 3 bases removed from V and 4 bases from J, the gap between germline ends came to 13 bases. CDR3 amino acids: CASSHGQISNQPQHF. CDR3 DNA sequence: TGCGCCAGCAGTCACGGACAGATATCGAATCAGCCCCAGCATTTT.

This clonotype was seen repeatedly, ten times or more. This chain connects TRBV7-8 to TRBJ2-5, with D uncertain. The germline gives CDR1 SGHVS, CDR2 FQNEAQ. The CDR3 contains 16 residues. V lost 2 bases to trimming and J lost 7 bases, with 20 bases between them. For the CDR3, the DNA is TGTGCCAGCAGCTTATCCGGTTCCGCAGAACCCGGGACCCAGTACTTC. It is translated as CASSLSGSAEPGTQYF.

This clonotype was observed a few times. In nucleotides, the CDR3 is TGTGCCAGCAGCAGAAACAGGAGGGGGACAACTGAAGCTTTCTTT. It codes for CASSRNRRGTTEAFF. This sequence joins TRBV14 and TRBJ1-1; D may be TRBD1 (6 bases). The V gene lost 5 bases and the J gene lost 5 bases, with 18 bases spanning the gap. Germline V gene lookup returns CDR1 SGHDN and CDR2 FVKESK. The CDR3 contains 15 residues.

There are many counts of this clonotype. The chain employs TRBV5-6 and TRBJ2-1; the match to TRBD2 covers 8 bases. This CDR3 has 13 residues. CDR1 and CDR2 (germline): SGHDT, YYEEEE. J gave up 8 bases and V 6 bases, and 7 bases lay outside the gene matches. The CDR3 region has the DNA TGTGCCAGCACCTACCGGGGGGGCGATGAGCAGTTCTTC. It translates to CASTYRGGDEQFF.

The chain uses TRBV19 and TRBJ1-2; D ambiguous. Germline V lookup: CDR1 LNHDA, CDR2 SQIVND (reference sequence). The CDR3 consists of 14 residues. Trimming left V 3 bases short and J 4 bases short, with 12 bases between. CDR3 nucleotides: TGTGCCAGTAGTATCCCCTCGCGGAGCTATGGCTACACCTTC. Protein product: CASSIPSRSYGYTF.

This clonotype has more than one count but fewer than ten. This chain connects TRBV7-2 to TRBJ2-1, with 8 bases aligning to TRBD1. V shed 3 bases and J 4 bases; nucleotides not matched to a gene: 5. CDR1 is SGHTA and CDR2 is FQGNSA in the germline V gene. This CDR3 has 15 amino acids. The CDR3 protein is CASSLGQERYNEQFF. The CDR3 bases are TGTGCCAGCAGCTTGGGACAGGAGAGATACAATGAGCAGTTCTTC.

This chain joins TRBV3-1 and TRBJ1-2; D call uncertain. This CDR3 has 14 residues. Trimming stripped 4 bases from V and 2 bases from J, with 11 bases between. Germline V lookup: CDR1 LGHDT, CDR2 YNNKEL (reference sequence). CDR3 region: CASSRRAGNYGYTF. The CDR3 nucleotides are TGTGCCAGCAGCCGGCGTGCGGGGAACTATGGCTACACCTTC.

This clonotype was seen many times. V gene TRBV20-1 combines with J gene TRBJ2-7; a possible D gene is TRBD1 (7 bases). In germline, CDR1 is DFQATT, CDR2 SNEGSKA (reference sequence). V dropped 6 bases and J dropped 0 bases, with 15 bases sitting between them. This CDR3 is built from 14 residues. CDR3 nucleotides: TGCAGTGCCCTTGCGCAGGGGGGCTCCTACGAGCAGTACTTC. It is translated as CSALAQGGSYEQYF.

With respect to this clonotype: This could be a read error, since a much larger clone is one nucleotide away. The gene calls are TRBV7-2 and TRBJ2-7; no firm D call. V dropped 6 bases and J dropped 7 bases, with 22 bases sitting between them. The CDR3 consists of 15 residues. CDR1 is SGHTA, CDR2 FQGNSA, per germline. CDR3 bases: TGTGCCAGCAGAAACAGCGAGAGCCCTTTCGGGGAGCAGTACTTC. Its translation: CASRNSESPFGEQYF.

V and J are TRBV6-6 and TRBJ2-2; possible D gene TRBD2, 6 bases. The CDR3 sequence is 14 residues long. Germline-derived CDR1 and CDR2 are MNHNY and SVGAGI (reference sequence). Trimming took off 5 bases at V and 8 bases at J, with 15 bases between the two ends. CDR3 sequence reads: CASSERGLFGELFF. In DNA, the CDR3 is TGTGCCAGCAGTGAGAGGGGACTCTTTGGGGAGCTGTTTTTT.

The chain is built from TRBV6-5 and TRBJ2-3, with 12 bases lining up with TRBD2. After removal of 0 bases from V and 3 bases from J, the junction contained 10 bases not matched to a gene. Looked up from germline, CDR1 is MNHEY and CDR2 is SVGAGI. The CDR3 runs to 19 residues. The CDR3 DNA reads as TGTGCCAGCAGTTACTCTGGAGCTAGCGGGGGGGCCGGTACAGATACGCAGTATTTT. As protein: CASSYSGASGGAGTDTQYF.

This clonotype was found a few times. This chain connects TRBV19 to TRBJ1-5; a weak D match, TRBD1 (5 bases). The CDR3 consists of 17 residues. Trimming cost V 4 bases and J 1 base, with 17 bases left between them. CDR1 is LNHDA, CDR2 SQIVND, per germline (reference sequence). CDR3 region: CASSRGTVEGSNQPQHF. DNA of the CDR3: TGTGCCAGTAGTAGGGGGACGGTTGAGGGGAGCAATCAGCCCCAGCATTTT.

The genes are TRBV6-2 or TRBV6-3 and TRBJ2-2, with 7 bases fitting TRBD2. The CDR3 length is 14 residues. V was clipped by 10 bases and J by 5 bases; unmatched bases: 10. Germline V gene lookup returns CDR1 MNHEY and CDR2 SVGEGT. In nucleotides, the CDR3 is TGTGCCACCAGGAGGCTAGCGGAAACCGGGGAGCTGTTTTTT. Protein: CATRRLAETGELFF.

This clonotype has at least ten counts. This chain connects TRBV19 to TRBJ2-7; D might be TRBD2 (6 bases). The ends were cut back, 7 bases at V and 0 bases at J, with 13 bases in the middle. The CDR3 has 14 amino acids. The V gene's germline CDR1 is LNHDA and CDR2 SQIVND (reference sequence). The CDR3 nucleotides read TGTGCCAGTACCCCCCGGGGGAACTCCTACGAGCAGTACTTC. Encoded protein: CASTPRGNSYEQYF.

The V call is TRBV20-1, the J call TRBJ1-2; weak D call: TRBD1 (5 bases). The CDR3 has 13 amino acids. Per germline, CDR1 DFQATT and CDR2 SNEGSKA (reference sequence). V was trimmed by 0 bases and J by 4 bases, leaving 9 bases between them. Here the CDR3 DNA reads TGCAGTGCTAGAGATTATGGGACCTATGGCTACACCTTC. Protein: CSARDYGTYGYTF.

This clonotype was counted a few times. The V call is TRBV20-1, the J call TRBJ1-2; maybe TRBD1 (5 bases). V lost 0 bases to trimming and J lost 4 bases, with 12 bases between them. The CDR3 totals 14 residues. CDR1 and CDR2 from the germline V gene are DFQATT and SNEGSKA (reference sequence). The CDR3 reads CSAREGRVGYGYTF. CDR3 nucleotides: TGCAGTGCTAGAGAAGGCAGGGTAGGCTATGGCTACACCTTC.

This clonotype was counted only a few times. This sequence joins TRBV18 and TRBJ2-1; 13 positions match TRBD2. Germline V gene data show CDR1 as KGHSH and CDR2 as LQKENI. The V and J ends lost 5 bases and 7 bases, in that order; junction bases with no gene match: 5. The CDR3 covers 15 residues. CDR3 sequence: CASSGLAGEQNEQFF. The CDR3 DNA is TGTGCCAGCTCAGGACTAGCGGGAGAACAGAATGAGCAGTTCTTC.

The gene calls are TRBV2 and TRBJ2-5; 8 bases are shared with TRBD1. V shed 2 bases, J shed 5 bases, and the junction held 4 bases outside the gene matches. There are 14 residues in the CDR3. Germline V CDR1 and CDR2: SNHLY, FYNNEI. DNA for the CDR3: TGTGCCAGCAGTGAACAGGGGGCGGTCGAGACCCAGTACTTC. Its translation: CASSEQGAVETQYF.